The 7 T cell receptor beta chains reported below all come from one sample, sequenced in a study of OX40 agonist ivuxolimab in advanced cancers. Sequencing was performed with immunoSEQ multiplex PCR; in TCRdb, only in-frame clones are kept and a portion is missing. Here the sample spans 42,000 or so clones, 80% to 90% being singletons. This specimen consisted of CD4+ or CD8+ T cells sorted from blood, obtained in a trial of the OX40 agonist ivuxolimab. These receptors all come from an adult with an advanced solid tumor such as melanoma, head and neck, liver or kidney cancer.

The chain carries TRBV5-6 and TRBJ2-1; D perhaps matches TRBD2 (6 bases). CDR3 length: 15 amino acids. V was pared by 0 bases and J by 3 bases, with 10 bases between. Germline CDR1 and CDR2: SGHDT and YYEEEE. This CDR3 is CASSLDRGLYNEQFF. CDR3 DNA: TGTGCCAGCAGCTTGGACCGGGGACTCTACAATGAGCAGTTCTTC.

The V gene is TRBV30, the J gene TRBJ2-2, with unresolved D. V dropped 4 bases and J dropped 0 bases, with 12 bases sitting between them. Germline loops: CDR1 GTSNPN, CDR2 SVGIG (reference sequence). This CDR3 spans 15 amino acids. This CDR3 is CAWMQGRTNTGELFF. The DNA of the CDR3 is TGTGCCTGGATGCAAGGCAGGACGAACACCGGGGAGCTGTTTTTT.

The gene calls are TRBV28 and TRBJ1-5; 9 bases map to TRBD1. V gave up 1 base and J gave up 5 bases; unmatched junction bases: 3. CDR1 MDHEN and CDR2 SYDVKM come from the germline V gene. The CDR3 is made up of 15 amino acids. The CDR3 loop is CASSLYTGGDQPQHF. CDR3 bases: TGTGCCAGCAGTTTATATACAGGGGGCGATCAGCCCCAGCATTTT.

The chain has TRBV13 and TRBJ2-4; a weak D match, TRBD1 (6 bases). In germline, CDR1 is PRHDT, CDR2 FYEKMQ (reference sequence). The CDR3 extends over 14 amino acids. Trimming took 1 base from V and 6 from J, leaving 10 bases between them. CDR3 sequence (DNA): TGTGCCAGCAGCTTAGCCAGGGGCGGAAACATTCAGTACTTC. It codes for CASSLARGGNIQYF. Complete variable domain (other parts from reference TRBV13 and TRBJ2-4): AAGVIQSPRHLIKEKRETATLKCYPIPRHDTVYWYQQGPGQDPQFLISFYEKMQSDKGSIPDRFSAQQFSDYHSELNMSSLELGDSALYFCASSLARGGNIQYFGAGTRLSVL.

The chain has TRBV7-9 and TRBJ2-1, with a weak D call TRBD2 (7 bases). The CDR3 runs 18 residues. Germline loops: CDR1 SEHNR, CDR2 FQNEAQ (reference sequence). V lost 3 bases, J lost 3 bases, and 21 bases lay in between. The CDR3, as DNA: TGTGCCAGCAGCTTGGGCGCGGGGGCAAACGGGAACTACAATGAGCAGTTCTTC. Translating gives CASSLGAGANGNYNEQFF.

The CDR3 reads CASSEQLIAKNIQYF. The CDR3 DNA reads TGTGCCAGCAGCGAACAGTTAATAGCCAAAAACATTCAGTACTTC. The rearrangement joins TRBV5-6 to TRBJ2-4; D remains unclear. Germline assignment: CDR1 SGHDT and CDR2 YYEEEE. Trimming stripped 4 bases from V and 0 bases from J, with 11 bases between. The CDR3 totals 15 residues.

The chain couples TRBV19 to TRBJ2-7; possibly TRBD1 for D (6 bases). The ends were cut back, 2 bases at V and 0 bases at J, with 11 bases in the middle. CDR3 length: 15 amino acids. Germline CDR1 and CDR2: LNHDA and SQIVND (reference sequence). CDR3 protein: CASSIKAGDSYEQYF. The CDR3 DNA reads TGTGCCAGTAGTATAAAGGCAGGGGACTCCTACGAGCAGTACTTC.